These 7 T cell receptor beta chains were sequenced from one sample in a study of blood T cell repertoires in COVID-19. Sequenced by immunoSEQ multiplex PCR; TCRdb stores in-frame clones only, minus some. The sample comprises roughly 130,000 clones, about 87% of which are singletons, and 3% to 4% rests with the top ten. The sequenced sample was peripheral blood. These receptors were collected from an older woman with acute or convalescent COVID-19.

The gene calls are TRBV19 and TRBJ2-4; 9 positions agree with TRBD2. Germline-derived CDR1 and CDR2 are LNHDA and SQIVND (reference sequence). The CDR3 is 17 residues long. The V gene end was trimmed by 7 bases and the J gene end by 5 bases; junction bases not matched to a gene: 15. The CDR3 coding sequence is TGTGCCAGTACCCCCGGACTAGCGACCTCTAGTCAAAACATTCAGTACTTC. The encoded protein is CASTPGLATSSQNIQYF.

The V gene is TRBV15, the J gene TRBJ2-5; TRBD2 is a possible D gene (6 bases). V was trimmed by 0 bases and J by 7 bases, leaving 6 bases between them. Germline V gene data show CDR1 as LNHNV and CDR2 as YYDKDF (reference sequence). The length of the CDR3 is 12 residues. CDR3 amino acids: CATSREGGTQYF. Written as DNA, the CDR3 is TGTGCCACCAGCAGAGAGGGGGGGACCCAGTACTTC.

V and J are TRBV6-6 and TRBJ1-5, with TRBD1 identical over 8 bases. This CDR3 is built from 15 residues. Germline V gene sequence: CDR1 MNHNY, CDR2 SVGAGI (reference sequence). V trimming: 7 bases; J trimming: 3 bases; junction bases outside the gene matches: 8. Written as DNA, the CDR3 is TGTGCCAGCACCCAGACAGGGGTCCCCAATCAGCCCCAGCATTTT. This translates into CASTQTGVPNQPQHF.

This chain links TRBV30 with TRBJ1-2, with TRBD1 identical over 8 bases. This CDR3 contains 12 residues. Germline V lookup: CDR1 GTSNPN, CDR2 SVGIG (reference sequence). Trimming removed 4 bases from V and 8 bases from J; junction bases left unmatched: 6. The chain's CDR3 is CAWKDRALGYTF. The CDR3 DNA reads TGTGCCTGGAAGGACAGGGCGTTGGGCTACACCTTC.

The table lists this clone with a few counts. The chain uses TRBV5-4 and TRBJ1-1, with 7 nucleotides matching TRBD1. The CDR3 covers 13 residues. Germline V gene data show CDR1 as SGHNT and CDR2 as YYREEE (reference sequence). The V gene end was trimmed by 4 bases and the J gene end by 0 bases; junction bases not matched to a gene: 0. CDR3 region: CASSDRVNTEAFF. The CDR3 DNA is TGTGCCAGCAGCGACAGGGTGAACACTGAAGCTTTCTTT.

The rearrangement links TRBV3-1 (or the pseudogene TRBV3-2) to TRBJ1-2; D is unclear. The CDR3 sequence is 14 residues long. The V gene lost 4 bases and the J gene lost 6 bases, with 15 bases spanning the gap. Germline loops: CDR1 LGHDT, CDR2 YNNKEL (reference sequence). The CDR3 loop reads CASSPGRGIDGYTF. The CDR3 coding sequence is TGTGCCAGCAGCCCCGGACGGGGAATAGATGGCTACACCTTC.

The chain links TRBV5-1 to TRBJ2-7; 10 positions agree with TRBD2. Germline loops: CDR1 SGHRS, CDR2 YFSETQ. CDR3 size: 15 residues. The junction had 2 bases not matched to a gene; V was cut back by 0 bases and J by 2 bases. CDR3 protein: CASSLEAGGPYEQYF. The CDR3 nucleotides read TGCGCCAGCAGCTTGGAAGCGGGAGGGCCCTACGAGCAGTACTTC.